The table lists the clone carrying this TCR beta chain with a few counts. These data belong to a study of cytomegalovirus exposure and HLA in healthy donors. The V and J ends lost 5 bases and 0 bases respectively, with 16 bases between them. This CDR3 contains 16 residues. Germline loops: CDR1 SEHNR, CDR2 FQNEAQ (reference sequence). It was with 60 Vbeta and 13 Jbeta primers that the PCR ran. Libraries were prepared by immunoSEQ multiplex PCR; TCRdb keeps only in-frame clonotypes and omits some of them. The sample has about 160,000 clones, approximately 80% seen once; the top ten hold 1.9%. The receptor was isolated from a man aged 18-30 years in good health and CMV-seronegative. The V gene is TRBV7-9, the J gene TRBJ1-1; no firm D call. Sequencing used PBMCs. CDR3 nucleotides: TGTGCCAGCAGCCACAGCCGGGAAACAATGAACACTGAAGCTTTCTTT. Translation: CASSHSRETMNTEAFF.